This T cell receptor (beta chain) appears in the sequencing data of a study of siplizumab effects on memory and regulatory T cells. General study findings and limits: The study found naive T cells seemingly more diverse than memory cells and seemingly major alloresponse contributors. Confirmation was lacking for the suppressive function of proliferating Tregs derived from siplizumab cultures.

TCRdb's copy holds only in-frame clones and misses some; the assay was immunoSEQ multiplex PCR. The sample shows 99,000 or so clones, roughly 94% of them seen only once. The germline V gene encodes CDR1 LNHDA and CDR2 SQIVND (reference sequence). Losses at the gene ends were 5 bases for V and 7 bases for J; bases not matched to a gene: 13. The CDR3 length is 16 residues. A word on this clone: Its cognate antigen is unknown.

The chain is built from TRBV19 and TRBJ2-2, with 7 bases matching TRBD1. The sequencing input was non-Treg CD4+ T cells sorted from blood. The clonotype comes from a human donor in good health. This CDR3 is CASSLTTGYRGGELFF. The DNA of the CDR3 is TGTGCCAGTAGTCTTACGACAGGGTATCGTGGCGGGGAGCTGTTTTTT.